This entry is about one TCR beta chain. Germline CDR1 and CDR2: MNHEY and SVGAGI. V lost 4 bases and J 10 bases, leaving 17 bases between the germline ends. The CDR3 consists of 15 residues. These data originate in a study of blood T cell repertoires in COVID-19. Turning to the study itself: PBMCs, B-cell-depleted T cells, or T cells were the source of the cDNA or gDNA that made up the material.

The repertoire was sequenced with immunoSEQ multiplex PCR; TCRdb's copy has only in-frame clones and lacks some. The table includes 70,000 or so clones, roughly 80% detected once. The genes are TRBV6-5 and TRBJ1-6; maybe TRBD1 (6 bases). Sequencing used peripheral blood. The sequence was obtained from a man aged 60 to 75 with acute or convalescent COVID-19. CDR3 in amino acids: CASSSSTGHGSPLHF. The CDR3 nucleotides read TGTGCCAGCAGTTCATCGACAGGACATGGGTCACCCCTCCACTTT.